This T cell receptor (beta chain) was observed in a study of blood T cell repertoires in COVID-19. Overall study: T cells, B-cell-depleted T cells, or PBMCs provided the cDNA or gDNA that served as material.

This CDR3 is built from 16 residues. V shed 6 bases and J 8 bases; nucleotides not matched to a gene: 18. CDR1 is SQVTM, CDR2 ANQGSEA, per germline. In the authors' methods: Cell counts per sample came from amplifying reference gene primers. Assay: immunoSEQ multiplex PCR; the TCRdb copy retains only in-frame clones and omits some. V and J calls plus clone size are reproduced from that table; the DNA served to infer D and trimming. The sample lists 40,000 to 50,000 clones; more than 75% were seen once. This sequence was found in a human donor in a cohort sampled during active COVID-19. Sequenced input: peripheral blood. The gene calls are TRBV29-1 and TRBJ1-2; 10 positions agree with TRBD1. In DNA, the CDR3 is TGCAGCGTCGATAAAGGTTCCGGGACAGGGGTCGGGGGCTACACCTTC. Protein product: CSVDKGSGTGVGGYTF.